Described below is a single T cell receptor (beta chain) sequence and its context. The data are from a study of blood T cell repertoires in COVID-19. Across the whole study: Researchers got acute and convalescent COVID-19 samples from the United States, Italy and Spain. T cells, B-cell-depleted T cells, or PBMCs supplied cDNA or gDNA.

As handled by the study authors: Reference gene primer amplification yielded estimated nucleated cell counts. Sequenced by immunoSEQ multiplex PCR; TCRdb stores in-frame clones only, minus some. Clonal size and the V and J genes are those of that table, whereas D and trimming came from the DNA. The repertoire holds more than 200,000 clones, with 65% to 90% as singletons. Germline V gene sequence: CDR1 LNHDA, CDR2 SQIVND (reference sequence). This CDR3 region has 19 residues. Trimming stripped 4 bases from V and 7 bases from J, with 26 bases between. Source material: peripheral blood. The chain recombines TRBV19 with TRBJ1-6; D may be TRBD1 (6 bases). The TCR sequence derives from a woman in her thirties or forties who had recovered from COVID-19. CDR3 amino acids: CASSRIGVSWTDNNSPLHF. CDR3 sequence (DNA): TGTGCCAGTAGTAGAATTGGGGTGAGTTGGACAGACAACAATTCACCCCTCCACTTT.